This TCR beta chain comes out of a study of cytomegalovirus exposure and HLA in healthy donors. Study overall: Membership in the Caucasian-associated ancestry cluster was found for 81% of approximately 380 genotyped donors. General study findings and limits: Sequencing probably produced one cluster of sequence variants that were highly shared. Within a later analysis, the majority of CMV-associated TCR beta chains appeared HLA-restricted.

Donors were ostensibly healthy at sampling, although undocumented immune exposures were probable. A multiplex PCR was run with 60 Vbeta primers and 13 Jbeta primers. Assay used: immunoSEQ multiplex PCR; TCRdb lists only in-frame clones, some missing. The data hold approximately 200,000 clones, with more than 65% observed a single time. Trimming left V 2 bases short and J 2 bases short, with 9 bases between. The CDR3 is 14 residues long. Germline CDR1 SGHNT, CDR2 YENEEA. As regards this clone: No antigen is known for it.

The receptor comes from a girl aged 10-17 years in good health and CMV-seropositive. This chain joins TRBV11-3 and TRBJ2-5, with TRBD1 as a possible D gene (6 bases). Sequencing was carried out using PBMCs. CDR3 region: CASSLSRGQETQYF. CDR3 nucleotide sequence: TGTGCCAGCAGCTTAAGCAGGGGACAAGAGACCCAGTACTTC.